The sequence of this TCR beta chain was determined in a study of control samples from healthy donors and cancer patients. Repertoires were generated with immunoSEQ multiplex PCR, while TCRdb's copy carries only in-frame clones and drops some. The sample lists 170,000 or so clones, 94% occurring once. This CDR3 is built from 18 residues. From germline, CDR1 is SGHAT and CDR2 FQNNGV. V was clipped by 4 bases and J by 3 bases; unmatched bases: 12. V usage is TRBV11-2 and J usage is TRBJ1-2, with 12 bases that match TRBD1. This receptor was identified in a woman between 40 and 50 years old in good health. Specimen: blood. DNA of the CDR3: TGTGCCAGCAGCTCCGCCGGGGACAGGGGGCTTCTTGACTATGGCTACACCTTC. Its translation is CASSSAGDRGLLDYGYTF.